This TCR beta chain was sequenced in a study of identical twins. This clonotype was counted between two and nine times. The CDR3 covers 16 residues. V trimming: 6 bases; J trimming: 1 base; junction bases outside the gene matches: 9. The V gene's germline CDR1 is MNHEY and CDR2 SVGEGT. TCRdb itself ran the 5' RACE reads through MiXCR, one entry per CDR3 protein. The sample records 450,000 or so distinct CDR3 sequences, over 12% being singletons. The sample also formed part of further work on yellow fever vaccine responses in identical twins.

The sequence was collected from a woman between 18 and 29 years old in good health. The specimen was CD4+ T cells sorted from blood. The chain couples TRBV6-2 or TRBV6-3 to TRBJ2-4; 7 bases align to TRBD1. The CDR3 sequence is CASRPGTDQAKNIQYF. As DNA, the CDR3 is TGTGCCAGCAGGCCCGGGACAGATCAGGCCAAAAACATTCAGTACTTC.